Below, 30 T cell receptor beta chains from the same sample are listed, as sequenced in a study of OX40 agonist ivuxolimab in advanced cancers. This table comes from immunoSEQ multiplex PCR, and its TCRdb copy is limited to in-frame clones, with some not included. The sample has 96,000 or so clones, about four fifths seen once. Specimen: CD4+ or CD8+ T cells sorted from blood, collected in a trial of the OX40 agonist ivuxolimab. Receptors originate from an adult with an advanced solid tumor such as melanoma, head and neck, liver or kidney cancer.

The chain employs TRBV7-9 and TRBJ2-3; 15 nucleotides match TRBD2. Germline V gene sequence: CDR1 SEHNR, CDR2 FQNEAQ (reference sequence). V gave up 4 bases and J gave up 4 bases; unmatched junction bases: 6. The length of the CDR3 is 17 residues. The CDR3 DNA is TGTGCCAGCAGCTACAGGACTAGCGGGAGGGCCGCAGATACGCAGTATTTT. The encoded protein is CASSYRTSGRAADTQYF.

V usage is TRBV7-2 and J usage is TRBJ2-3; D not resolved. V was cut by 2 bases and J by 2 bases, with 11 bases left in between. Germline lookup yields CDR1 SGHTA and CDR2 FQGNSA. The CDR3 is 15 amino acids. The CDR3 DNA is TGTGCCAGCAGCTTAAAGGCTAGAAACACAGATACGCAGTATTTT. It translates to CASSLKARNTDTQYF. Full variable domain (missing parts from reference TRBV7-2 and TRBJ2-3): GAGVSQSPSNKVTEKGKDVELRCDPISGHTALYWYRQSLGQGLEFLIYFQGNSAPDKSGLPSDRFSAERTGGSVSTLTIQRTQQEDSAVYLCASSLKARNTDTQYFGPGTRLTVL.

The chain employs TRBV4-3 and TRBJ2-2; D is tentatively TRBD1 or TRBD2 (5 bases each). The V end lost 1 base, the J end lost 0 bases, and 9 bases lay between the germline ends. Looked up from germline, CDR1 is LGHNA and CDR2 is YSLEER. The CDR3 extends over 16 amino acids. CDR3 protein: CASSQVGRTNTGELFF. The CDR3 DNA reads TGCGCCAGCAGCCAAGTGGGACGCACGAACACCGGGGAGCTGTTTTTT.

The gene calls are TRBV10-3 and TRBJ2-5; D is possibly TRBD1 (6 bases). V shed 7 bases and J shed 4 bases, with 10 bases lying between them. Per the germline V gene, CDR1 is ENHRY and CDR2 is SYGVKD. The length of the CDR3 is 12 residues. The CDR3 spells CAITGDRETQYF. As DNA, the CDR3 is TGTGCCATCACAGGGGATCGAGAGACCCAGTACTTC.

This clone has just a few counts. The chain is built from TRBV9 and TRBJ1-6; D perhaps matches TRBD1 (5 bases). The CDR3 totals 14 residues. The germline V and J ends were trimmed by 6 bases and 10 bases, with 17 bases remaining between them. Germline V gene data show CDR1 as SGDLS and CDR2 as YYNGEE. The CDR3 loop is CASTSGTPRSPLHF. The CDR3 DNA follows: TGTGCCAGCACCTCCGGGACTCCGAGGTCACCCCTCCACTTT.

The chain employs TRBV19 and TRBJ1-5; no definite D call. Germline V gene data show CDR1 as LNHDA and CDR2 as SQIVND (reference sequence). This CDR3 has 14 amino acids. The germline V and J ends were trimmed by 1 base and 7 bases, with 11 bases remaining between them. The chain's CDR3 is CASSIVGRKQPQHF. The CDR3 DNA follows: TGTGCCAGTAGTATAGTAGGGAGGAAGCAGCCCCAGCATTTT.

Here the CDR3 reads CASRPPTGTSSYGYTF. The CDR3 nucleotides read TGTGCCAGTAGACCCCCCACTGGGACCTCGTCCTATGGCTACACCTTC. The rearrangement uses TRBV19 and TRBJ1-2; a weak D match, TRBD1 (5 bases). Trimming left V 6 bases short and J 4 bases short, with 21 bases between. The CDR3 spans 16 residues. Germline CDR1 LNHDA, CDR2 SQIVND (reference sequence).

The V gene is TRBV19, the J gene TRBJ1-1; no definite D call. The CDR3 has 13 residues. In germline, CDR1 is LNHDA, CDR2 SQIVND (reference sequence). V shed 3 bases and J shed 0 bases, with 5 bases lying between them. The CDR3 DNA is TGTGCCAGTAGTATCTCGGTGAACACTGAAGCTTTCTTT. Translating gives CASSISVNTEAFF.

The chain links TRBV6-1 to TRBJ1-1; D is unresolved. CDR1 is MNHNS and CDR2 is SASEGT in the germline V gene. V was trimmed by 6 bases and J by 5 bases, leaving 19 bases between them. The CDR3 has 15 amino acids. CDR3 protein: CASREASAGSTEAFF. In DNA, the CDR3 is TGTGCCAGCAGGGAGGCCTCCGCCGGTAGTACTGAAGCTTTCTTT.

V and J are TRBV7-9 and TRBJ1-2, with a tentative D call TRBD1 (6 bases). The CDR3 contains 16 residues. Germline V gives CDR1 SEHNR, CDR2 FQNEAQ (reference sequence). Trimming stripped 1 base from V and 3 bases from J, with 15 bases between. In DNA, the CDR3 is TGTGCCAGCAGCTTAGTAGCAGGGGTATCGGACTATGGCTACACCTTC. Translation: CASSLVAGVSDYGYTF.

V usage is TRBV9 and J usage is TRBJ2-1; possible D gene TRBD1, 5 bases. V lost 4 bases, J lost 12 bases, and 14 bases lay in between. CDR1 is SGDLS and CDR2 is YYNGEE in the germline V gene. The CDR3 extends over 12 amino acids. In nucleotides, the CDR3 is TGTGCCAGCAGCCTTAGGGGTTCAGGGCAGTTCTTC. This codes for CASSLRGSGQFF.

The chain carries TRBV6-1 and TRBJ1-2; D not resolved. Per germline, CDR1 MNHNS and CDR2 SASEGT. This CDR3 region has 14 residues. V lost 1 base, J lost 1 base, and 7 bases lay in between. This CDR3 is CASSEEPVNYGYTF. The CDR3, as DNA: TGTGCCAGCAGTGAAGAACCGGTTAACTATGGCTACACCTTC.

This clone was detected only once. CDR3 in amino acids: CASSLVWVETQYF. CDR3 sequence (DNA): TGTGCCAGCAGCTTAGTTTGGGTTGAGACCCAGTACTTC. The chain employs TRBV7-9 and TRBJ2-5; D not certain. The CDR3 is 13 residues long. The ends were cut back, 1 base at V and 5 bases at J, with 8 bases in the middle. Looked up from germline, CDR1 is SEHNR and CDR2 is FQNEAQ (reference sequence).

V usage is TRBV15 and J usage is TRBJ1-4, with TRBD1 as a possible D gene (5 bases). CDR3 length: 15 residues. V lost 0 bases and J lost 8, with 13 bases in between. Looked up from germline, CDR1 is LNHNV and CDR2 is YYDKDF (reference sequence). The CDR3 sequence: CATSREPMQGEKLFF. Written as DNA, the CDR3 is TGTGCCACCAGCAGAGAACCCATGCAGGGCGAAAAACTGTTTTTT.

The rearrangement uses TRBV7-9 and TRBJ2-3; the match to TRBD1 covers 10 bases. J lost 5 bases, V lost 4 bases, and 9 bases had no gene match. The CDR3 length is 16 residues. Germline V gene lookup returns CDR1 SEHNR and CDR2 FQNEAQ (reference sequence). DNA for the CDR3: TGTGCCAGCAGCTACGCCCGGACAGGGGGGATAGATACGCAGTATTTT. It codes for CASSYARTGGIDTQYF.

This chain links TRBV5-4 with TRBJ2-3; perhaps TRBD1 as D (6 bases). The CDR3 has 14 residues. Trimming cost V 1 base and J 0 bases, with 6 bases left between them. In germline, CDR1 is SGHNT, CDR2 YYREEE (reference sequence). The CDR3 nucleotides are TGTGCCAGCAGCTTGACAGGGAGCACAGATACGCAGTATTTT. Residues: CASSLTGSTDTQYF.

This clone was seen only once. The chain couples TRBV19 to TRBJ2-3; 11 positions match TRBD2. The germline V gene has CDR1 LNHDA and CDR2 SQIVND (reference sequence). J gave up 3 bases and V 4 bases, and 6 bases lay outside the gene matches. This CDR3 region has 16 residues. The CDR3 region is CASSTTRTSGTDTQYF. CDR3 sequence (DNA): TGTGCCAGTAGTACCACCCGGACTAGCGGGACAGATACGCAGTATTTT.

The V and J genes are TRBV4-1 and TRBJ1-5; 9 nucleotides match TRBD1. This CDR3 is 17 amino acids long. V lost 3 bases to trimming and J lost 5 bases; unmatched junction nucleotides: 11. CDR1 MGHRA and CDR2 YSYEKL come from the germline V gene. CDR3 region: CASSHNRDRERDQPQHF. For the CDR3, the DNA is TGCGCCAGCAGCCATAACCGGGACAGGGAAAGGGATCAGCCCCAGCATTTT.

The chain combines TRBV5-1 with TRBJ1-1, with D unresolved. CDR1 SGHRS and CDR2 YFSETQ come from the germline V gene. This CDR3 region has 16 residues. V lost 0 bases and J lost 0, with 12 bases in between. Here the CDR3 reads CASSLGGGRLNTEAFF. For the CDR3, the DNA is TGCGCCAGCAGCTTGGGGGGAGGGCGCCTGAACACTGAAGCTTTCTTT.

The chain carries TRBV5-1 and TRBJ2-1; 9 bases agree with TRBD1. The CDR3 runs to 15 residues. The V segment lost 4 bases and the J segment 2 bases; nucleotides outside the gene matches: 4. Germline values: CDR1 SGHRS, CDR2 YFSETQ. The CDR3 loop is CASSPGTGPYNEQFF. CDR3 coding DNA: TGCGCCAGCAGCCCCGGGACAGGGCCCTACAATGAGCAGTTCTTC.

This chain connects TRBV13 to TRBJ2-7; 9 bases are a match to TRBD1. Unmatched junction bases numbered 2, after V lost 0 bases and J lost 2 bases. The CDR3 covers 15 residues. Germline CDR1 and CDR2: PRHDT and FYEKMQ (reference sequence). CDR3 in amino acids: CASSLGTGGAYEQYF. CDR3 nucleotides: TGTGCCAGCAGCTTAGGTACAGGGGGCGCCTACGAGCAGTACTTC.

This clone was recorded once. This chain joins TRBV7-6 and TRBJ2-5; 7 bases agree with TRBD2. CDR3 length equals 13 residues. Germline assignment: CDR1 SGHVS and CDR2 FNYEAQ. Unmatched junction bases numbered 4, after V lost 6 bases and J lost 3 bases. DNA for the CDR3: TGTGCCAGCAGTCCAGGACTAGAAGAGACCCAGTACTTC. It specifies CASSPGLEETQYF.

CDR3 amino acids: CAIKLPDSRTYNEQFF. CDR3 DNA: TGTGCCATCAAACTACCGGACTCTCGGACCTACAATGAGCAGTTCTTC. The V gene is TRBV10-3, the J gene TRBJ2-1; TRBD2 might be the D (5 bases). Per the germline V gene, CDR1 is ENHRY and CDR2 is SYGVKD. Trimming pared 7 bases from V and 2 bases from J, leaving 18 bases between. This CDR3 is 16 amino acids long.

The chain recombines TRBV9 with TRBJ2-2; no definite D call. V was clipped by 4 bases and J by 2 bases, with 15 bases between them. The CDR3 covers 16 residues. CDR1 is SGDLS and CDR2 is YYNGEE in the germline V gene. CDR3 nucleotide sequence: TGTGCCAGCAGCCCCAGCCCTGATACAAACACCGGGGAGCTGTTTTTT. It specifies CASSPSPDTNTGELFF.

V usage is TRBV29-1 and J usage is TRBJ1-4; 11 nucleotides line up with TRBD1. Germline CDR1 SQVTM, CDR2 ANQGSEA. J was trimmed by 8 bases and V by 5 bases; bases with no gene match: 4. The CDR3 totals 13 residues. CDR3 coding DNA: TGCAGCGTTCGGACAGGGGGCGGCGAAAAACTGTTTTTT. Its translation is CSVRTGGGEKLFF.

Judged by abundance, this clone is medium-sized (0.01 to 0.1%). The genes are TRBV19 and TRBJ1-2; TRBD1 agrees at 8 bases. The CDR3 has 14 amino acids. Germline loops: CDR1 LNHDA, CDR2 SQIVND (reference sequence). J lost 4 bases, V lost 10 bases, and 11 bases had no gene match. The CDR3 nucleotides read TGTGCCACATCGACAGGGGTTGGGGGCTATGGCTACACCTTC. Translating it yields CATSTGVGGYGYTF.

This chain joins TRBV5-5 and TRBJ1-2; D remains unclear. The CDR3 is 14 amino acids. V was clipped by 1 base and J by 3 bases, with 10 bases between them. Per germline, CDR1 SGHKS and CDR2 YYEKEE (reference sequence). CDR3 sequence: CASSLSAGDYGYTF. CDR3 nucleotides: TGTGCCAGCAGCTTGTCGGCCGGGGACTATGGCTACACCTTC.

The V call is TRBV2, the J call TRBJ2-7, with 8 bases aligning to TRBD1. The trim removed 11 bases at V and 3 bases at J, leaving 12 bases unmatched. Germline loops: CDR1 SNHLY, CDR2 FYNNEI. This CDR3 is 14 amino acids long. Here the CDR3 DNA reads TGTGCCGGACTCCGGGACAGGTACAACTACGAGCAGTACTTC. It specifies CAGLRDRYNYEQYF.

A few counts support this clone. The V call is TRBV7-8, the J call TRBJ2-7; TRBD2 matches 11 bases. Per the germline V gene, CDR1 is SGHVS and CDR2 is FQNEAQ. The CDR3 has 18 residues. V shed 4 bases, J shed 4 bases, and the junction held 15 bases outside the gene matches. The CDR3 reads CASSSQTSGATLGYEQYF. The CDR3 DNA sequence: TGTGCCAGCAGCTCGCAGACTAGCGGGGCAACTCTCGGGTACGAGCAGTACTTC. Complete variable domain (other parts from reference TRBV7-8 and TRBJ2-7): GAGVSQSPRYKVAKRGQDVALRCDPISGHVSLFWYQQALGQGPEFLTYFQNEAQLDKSGLPSDRFFAERPEGSVSTLKIQRTQQEDSAVYLCASSSQTSGATLGYEQYFGPGTRLTVT.

The chain uses TRBV6-1 and TRBJ1-3; D is perhaps TRBD1 (6 bases). There are 16 residues in the CDR3. The V end lost 2 bases, the J end lost 3 bases, and 14 bases lay between the germline ends. CDR1 and CDR2 from the germline V gene are MNHNS and SASEGT. CDR3 in amino acids: CASSEQRGSFGNTIYF. CDR3 in DNA: TGTGCCAGCAGTGAACAAAGGGGGTCATTTGGAAACACCATATATTTT.